The 20 T cell receptor beta chains listed next were all sequenced from one sample in a study of cytomegalovirus exposure and HLA in healthy donors. This PCR relied on a set of 60 Vbeta primers and 13 Jbeta primers. This table comes from immunoSEQ multiplex PCR, and its TCRdb copy is limited to in-frame clones, with some not included. The sample lists 64,000 or so clones, around three quarters occurring once. Sequenced material: PBMCs. The receptors come from a woman aged 45-65 years in good health and CMV-seropositive.

The table lists this clone with a count of one. V gene TRBV7-8 combines with J gene TRBJ1-5; perhaps TRBD1 as D (6 bases). This CDR3 is 14 amino acids long. V lost 3 bases, J lost 3 bases, and 9 bases lay in between. Germline CDR1 SGHVS, CDR2 FQNEAQ. This CDR3 reads CASSLDSYNQPQHF. Written as DNA, the CDR3 is TGTGCCAGCAGCTTGGACAGCTACAATCAGCCCCAGCATTTT.

The rearrangement joins TRBV29-1 to TRBJ1-1; tentative D call: TRBD1 (5 bases). The CDR3 is 13 amino acids. Germline V gene data show CDR1 as SQVTM and CDR2 as ANQGSEA. V dropped 3 bases and J dropped 10 bases, with 18 bases sitting between them. In nucleotides, the CDR3 is TGCAGCGTTGACGGGCAGGGTGTGAACGGAGCTTTCTTT. Its translation is CSVDGQGVNGAFF.

The DNA of the CDR3 is TGTGCCAGCAGCGCGGGACTAGCGGGAGGATCGTCCTACGAGCAGTACTTC. Its protein is CASSAGLAGGSSYEQYF. This chain links TRBV9 with TRBJ2-7, with 15 positions matching TRBD2. Per the germline V gene, CDR1 is SGDLS and CDR2 is YYNGEE. V lost 3 bases, J lost 1 base, and 5 bases stayed unmatched. This CDR3 has 17 amino acids.

V and J are TRBV27 and TRBJ2-5; possibly TRBD1 for D (6 bases). V lost 7 bases and J 1 base, leaving 19 bases between the germline ends. The CDR3 contains 16 residues. Germline CDR1 is MNHEY and CDR2 is SMNVEV (reference sequence). The DNA of the CDR3 is TGTGCCAGCATTGCGGTGTGGGGGCCTATCCAAGAGACCCAGTACTTC. It is translated as CASIAVWGPIQETQYF.

This clone was seen a handful of times. The chain recombines TRBV5-1 with TRBJ2-5; D unclear. The CDR3 has 14 amino acids. V was pared by 0 bases and J by 5 bases, with 11 bases between. CDR1 is SGHRS, CDR2 YFSETQ, per germline. Here the CDR3 DNA reads TGCGCCAGCAGCTTGGGTCCTAGTTTGGAGACCCAGTACTTC. It encodes CASSLGPSLETQYF.

The table lists this clone with many counts. The chain is built from TRBV6-6 and TRBJ2-5; 14 nucleotides agree with TRBD2. The germline CDR1 and CDR2 sequences are MNHNY and SVGAGI (reference sequence). There are 16 residues in the CDR3. After removal of 6 bases from V and 7 bases from J, the junction contained 10 bases not matched to a gene. CDR3 bases: TGTGCCAGCAGCCTCGGGTTGACTAGCGGGGGGGGGACCCAGTACTTC. This translates into CASSLGLTSGGGTQYF.

This clone was observed at least ten times. The chain employs TRBV6-5 and TRBJ1-1, with 8 bases aligning to TRBD1. CDR3 length: 15 amino acids. Germline V gene sequence: CDR1 MNHEY, CDR2 SVGAGI. Losses at the gene ends were 4 bases for V and 1 base for J; bases not matched to a gene: 5. The CDR3, as DNA: TGTGCCAGCAGTTCCGGGGGACAGGAGAACACTGAAGCTTTCTTT. Translating gives CASSSGGQENTEAFF.

Only one count was recorded for this clone. The chain carries TRBV5-6 and TRBJ2-1; 15 positions agree with TRBD2. CDR3 size: 15 residues. Trimming removed 4 bases from V and 9 bases from J; junction bases left unmatched: 5. Looked up from germline, CDR1 is SGHDT and CDR2 is YYEEEE. In DNA, the CDR3 is TGTGCCAGCAGCGGACTAGCGGGAGGGCCAGTTGAGCAGTTCTTC. Its protein product is CASSGLAGGPVEQFF.

The chain employs TRBV30 and TRBJ1-1; the match to TRBD1 covers 9 bases. Germline V lookup: CDR1 GTSNPN, CDR2 SVGIG (reference sequence). The CDR3 runs to 13 residues. The junction had 0 bases not matched to a gene; V was cut back by 4 bases and J by 0 bases. The CDR3 region has the DNA TGTGCCTGGAACAGGGGGCTGAACACTGAAGCTTTCTTT. It specifies CAWNRGLNTEAFF. The variable domain in full, with the rest retrieved from reference TRBV30 and TRBJ1-1, is SQTIHQWPATLVQPVGSPLSLECTVEGTSNPNLYWYRQAAGRGLQLLFYSVGIGQISSEVPQNLSASRPQDRQFILSSKKLLLSDSGFYLCAWNRGLNTEAFFGQGTRLTVV.

The genes are TRBV19 and TRBJ2-4, with 7 bases that match TRBD1. Unmatched junction bases numbered 15, after V lost 5 bases and J lost 5 bases. CDR1 and CDR2 (germline): LNHDA, SQIVND (reference sequence). The CDR3 length is 17 residues. The CDR3 DNA follows: TGTGCCAGTAGTTTATACCCAGGGGGAAGATCTCAAAACATTCAGTACTTC. Translated: CASSLYPGGRSQNIQYF.

The gene calls are TRBV27 and TRBJ1-1; TRBD1 matches at 8 bases. The V gene's germline CDR1 is MNHEY and CDR2 SMNVEV (reference sequence). V gave up 2 bases and J gave up 5 bases; unmatched junction bases: 10. CDR3 size: 16 residues. CDR3 bases: TGTGCCAGCAGTTTACAGTCTCAGGGGGCGGGAACTGAAGCTTTCTTT. Translating it yields CASSLQSQGAGTEAFF.

J is TRBJ2-7 and V is TRBV9; a weak D match, TRBD1 (6 bases). There are 14 residues in the CDR3. Germline assignment: CDR1 SGDLS and CDR2 YYNGEE. Deletions cut 0 bases from V and 3 bases from J, with 10 bases between. CDR3 bases: TGTGCCAGCAGCGTAGACAGGGTCTACTACGAGCAGTACTTC. It yields the protein CASSVDRVYYEQYF.

The V gene is TRBV15, the J gene TRBJ1-3; perhaps TRBD1 as D (6 bases). V gave up 0 bases and J gave up 2 bases, with 8 bases separating them. Germline lookup yields CDR1 LNHNV and CDR2 YYDKDF (reference sequence). The CDR3 has 15 residues. The CDR3: CATSRDQGPGNTIYF. CDR3 DNA: TGTGCCACCAGCAGAGATCAGGGGCCTGGAAACACCATATATTTT.

This clone was seen a few times. CDR3 nucleotide sequence: TGTGCCAGCATCCCGGGACAGGGGGGCTATGGCTACACCTTC. This gives the protein CASIPGQGGYGYTF. The chain employs TRBV6-1 and TRBJ1-2; 11 nucleotides align to TRBD1. Germline V gene lookup returns CDR1 MNHNS and CDR2 SASEGT. This CDR3 has 14 residues. Trimming at V came to 7 bases and at J to 4 bases, leaving 5 bases not matched to a gene.

This clone has only one observation. The chain is built from TRBV7-6 and TRBJ2-7; D uncertain. The V end lost 1 base, the J end lost 8 bases, and 15 bases lay between the germline ends. Germline CDR1 is SGHVS and CDR2 is FNYEAQ. The CDR3 is made up of 14 amino acids. CDR3 in amino acids: CASSLEPPYSQQYF. The CDR3 DNA reads TGTGCCAGCAGCTTAGAGCCCCCTTATTCACAGCAGTACTTC.

The gene calls are TRBV4-3 and TRBJ2-7; 12 bases fit TRBD1. Germline CDR1 reads LGHNA; CDR2 reads YSLEER. This CDR3 has 14 residues. With 3 bases clipped from V and 4 bases from J, the junction kept 1 base outside the gene matches. CDR3 loop: CASSQGQGAYEQYF. CDR3 nucleotides: TGCGCCAGCAGCCAGGGACAGGGGGCTTACGAGCAGTACTTC.

This clone was seen more than once but under ten times. The chain is built from TRBV5-8 and TRBJ2-1; 7 bases are a match to TRBD1. The CDR3 spans 15 residues. The V gene end was trimmed by 4 bases and the J gene end by 7 bases; junction bases not matched to a gene: 11. The germline gives CDR1 SGHTS, CDR2 YDEGEE. This CDR3 is CASSLELVTGNEQFF. CDR3 nucleotides: TGTGCCAGCAGCCTGGAACTTGTGACAGGGAATGAGCAGTTCTTC.

The chain carries TRBV6-5 and TRBJ2-7, with D possibly TRBD2 on 7 matching bases. Trimming took off 6 bases at V and 4 bases at J, with 13 bases between the two ends. The CDR3 extends over 13 amino acids. The germline gives CDR1 MNHEY, CDR2 SVGAGI. This chain's CDR3 is CASRQGGGYEQYF. The CDR3 DNA sequence: TGTGCCAGCAGACAAGGGGGGGGGTACGAGCAGTACTTC.

The chain combines TRBV5-6 with TRBJ2-6; the D is unclear. Trimming shortened V by 5 bases and J by 2 bases, and 8 bases separated the two germline ends. Per the germline V gene, CDR1 is SGHDT and CDR2 is YYEEEE. The CDR3 is 14 residues long. Here the CDR3 reads CASSYITGANVLTF. As DNA, the CDR3 is TGTGCCAGCAGTTACATAACTGGGGCCAACGTCCTGACTTTC.

The chain joins TRBV11-1 to TRBJ1-1, with TRBD1 matching over 8 bases. The J segment lost 2 bases and the V segment lost 6 bases, leaving 8 bases of the junction unmatched. The CDR3 is made up of 15 amino acids. Germline V gene data show CDR1 as SGHAT and CDR2 as FQDESV (reference sequence). This chain's CDR3 is CASSPWDRFNTEAFF. In DNA, the CDR3 is TGTGCCAGCAGTCCATGGGACAGGTTCAACACTGAAGCTTTCTTT. Filled out from reference TRBV11-1 and TRBJ1-1, the complete variable domain reads EAEVAQSPRYKITEKSQAVAFWCDPISGHATLYWYRQILGQGPELLVQFQDESVVDDSQLPKDRFSAERLKGVDSTLKIQPAELGDSAMYLCASSPWDRFNTEAFFGQGTRLTVV.